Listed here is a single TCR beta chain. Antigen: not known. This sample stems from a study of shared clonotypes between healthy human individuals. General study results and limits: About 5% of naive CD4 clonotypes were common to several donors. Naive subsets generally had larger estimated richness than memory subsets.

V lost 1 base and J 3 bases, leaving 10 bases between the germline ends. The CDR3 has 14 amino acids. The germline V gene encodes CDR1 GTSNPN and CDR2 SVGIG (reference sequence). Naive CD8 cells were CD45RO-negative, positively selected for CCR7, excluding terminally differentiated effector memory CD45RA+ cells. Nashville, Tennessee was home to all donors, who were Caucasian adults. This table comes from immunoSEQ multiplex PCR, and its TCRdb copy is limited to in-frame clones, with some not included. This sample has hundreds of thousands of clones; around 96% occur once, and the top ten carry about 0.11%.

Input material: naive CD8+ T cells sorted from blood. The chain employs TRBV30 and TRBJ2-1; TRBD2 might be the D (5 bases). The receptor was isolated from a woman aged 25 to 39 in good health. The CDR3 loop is CAWSAVAGYNEQFF. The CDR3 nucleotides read TGTGCCTGGAGTGCCGTCGCGGGCTACAATGAGCAGTTCTTC.